These T cell receptor beta chains were read from a single sample in a study of blood T cell repertoires in COVID-19. Using immunoSEQ multiplex PCR, the repertoire was profiled, and TCRdb retains in-frame clones only, with some absent. Of 40,000 or so clones listed, roughly nine tenths are singletons. The sample taken for sequencing was peripheral blood. These receptors all stem from a young woman in a cohort sampled during active COVID-19. CDR3s include the opening cysteine and the closing phenylalanine or tryptophan. The order of the fields is V gene, J gene, D gene, clone size, CDR3 DNA, CDR3 protein. A D gene is named only where the DNA matches it firmly. Size is omitted from some rows. Given values are once, few, many or a class for expanded clones.

>TRBV6-6|TRBJ2-1|TRBD2|-
TGTGCCAGCAGTTATGGCGGGGGGGTTTATGAGCAGTTCTTC
CASSYGGGVYEQFF
>TRBV7-2|TRBJ2-5|TRBD2|medium-sized
TGTGCCAGCAGCTTAGTAGACGGCGGGAGTCTTGAGACCCAGTACTTC
CASSLVDGGSLETQYF
>TRBV11-3|TRBJ2-7|-|-
TGTGCCAGCAGCCGGGACATCCAAGAAGTTTGCGAGCAGTACTTC
CASSRDIQEVCEQYF
>TRBV6-5|TRBJ2-5|-|-
TGTGCCAGCAGTTACTCACGCACCGGGGAGACCCAGTACTTC
CASSYSRTGETQYF
>TRBV10-2|TRBJ1-5|TRBD1|-
TGCGCCAGCAGTGAGTCGGGACAGGGAGTTCTTAATCAGCCCCAGCATTTT
CASSESGQGVLNQPQHF
>TRBV6-4|TRBJ1-1|-|-
TGTGCCAGCAGTGTGACAGTGAACACTGAAGCTTTCTTT
CASSVTVNTEAFF
>TRBV28|TRBJ1-2|TRBD1|-
TGTGCCAGCAGTCTCGGGACAGGGGTTAGCTATGGCTACACCTTC
CASSLGTGVSYGYTF
>TRBV5-6|TRBJ2-1|-|-
TGTGCCAGCAGCTCCCGGGATGAGCAGTTCTTC
CASSSRDEQFF
>TRBV5-4|TRBJ2-2|-|once
TGTGCCAGCAGCTTAGGAGGGTCCGGGGAGCTGTTTTTT
CASSLGGSGELFF
>TRBV5-4|TRBJ2-5|-|once
TGTGCCAGCAAAGTTGCGGGTGGATCCCAAGAGACCCAGTACTTC
CASKVAGGSQETQYF
>TRBV27|TRBJ2-3|-|-
TGTGCCAGCAGTTTAGTCGGGTTTAGCACAGATACGCAGTATTTT
CASSLVGFSTDTQYF
>TRBV5-1|TRBJ2-1|TRBD2|-
TGCGCCAGCAGCTTGGAGGGTAGCGGGAGGACAAGCTCCTACAATGAGCAGTTCTTC
CASSLEGSGRTSSYNEQFF
>TRBV24-1|TRBJ2-7|-|-
TGTGCCACCAGTGACTCGAGCTACGAGCAGTACTTC
CATSDSSYEQYF
>TRBV3-1/TRBV3-2|TRBJ1-5|-|-
TGTGCCAGCAGCCGCAGGGGCGATCAGCCCCAGCATTTT
CASSRRGDQPQHF
>TRBV4-1|TRBJ1-1|-|-
TGCGCCAGCAGCCAAGTGGCCATCCTGAACACTGAAGCTTTCTTT
CASSQVAILNTEAFF
>TRBV30|TRBJ2-2|TRBD2|few
TGTGCCTGGCGGGGCGGGAGGACGAACACCGGGGAGCTGTTTTTT
CAWRGGRTNTGELFF
>TRBV6-5|TRBJ1-2|-|-
TGTGCCAGCAGTTACGGACAGCTTAACTATGGCTACACCTTC
CASSYGQLNYGYTF
>TRBV11-3|TRBJ2-3|-|-
TGTGCCAGCAGCACCCGGGGTCTCGCCACAGATACGCAGTATTTT
CASSTRGLATDTQYF
>TRBV7-9|TRBJ1-3|TRBD1|-
TGTGCCAGCAGATACTCGCAGGGGGCGTCAGGAAACACCATATATTTT
CASRYSQGASGNTIYF
>TRBV9|TRBJ2-2|-|-
TGTGCCAGCAGCGTATACTCGAACACCGGGGAGCTGTTTTTT
CASSVYSNTGELFF
>TRBV7-7|TRBJ2-1|TRBD2|-
TGTGCTAGCAGCCCAGACGGGAGGGCCCATTGGAATGAGCAGTTCTTC
CASSPDGRAHWNEQFF
>TRBV18|TRBJ2-5|-|-
TGTGCCAGCTCACCCTTGGACTCGAAAGAGACCCAGTACTTC
CASSPLDSKETQYF
>TRBV30|TRBJ1-2|-|-
TGTGCCTGGAGCAGCCAGGGCACGAGGGGCTACACCTTC
CAWSSQGTRGYTF
>TRBV5-1|TRBJ2-2|-|-
TGCGCCAGCAGCTTTGGAGGGCCCCCGAACACCGGGGAGCTGTTTTTT
CASSFGGPPNTGELFF
>TRBV28|TRBJ2-7|-|-
TGTGCCAGCAGTTTTCAAGGAGGGGCCTACGAGCAGTACTTC
CASSFQGGAYEQYF
>TRBV6-5|TRBJ1-1|TRBD1|-
TGTGCCAGCAGGATTGACAGGGGCACTGAAGCTTTCTTT
CASRIDRGTEAFF